The entry that follows covers one TCR beta chain sequence. This clone came up once. Its antigen is unknown. Base-call qualities are not available, and no considerably larger clone is one nucleotide away. Per the publication, the time point label means: peripheral blood 6 weeks after treatment start. A total of 25 to 35 patients with locally advanced or metastatic urothelial carcinoma, treated at Memorial Sloan Kettering on a trial protocol, made up the cohort. Peripheral blood mononuclear cells were collected pretreatment and during treatment, at between 1 and 8 total time points per patient. The Qiagen DNeasy Blood extraction kit was used to purify genomic DNA from total PBMCs and from tumor samples. PBMCs were collected pretreatment and during treatment and were isolated and stored as previously described. The CDR3 covers 15 residues, taking in both the cysteine and the phenylalanine. Of all the DNA, just the CDR3 is kept, 45 bases in frame from base 1. The germline V gene gives CDR1 as SGHTA and CDR2 as FQGTGA. Trimming at the junction amounts to 0 bases on V and 3 bases on J, and the germline ends lie 9 bases apart.

The data were obtained in a study of PD-L1 blockade in urothelial cancer (TCRdb year 2017). The study in broad terms: All patients started therapy in the mid-2010s and received atezolizumab 1,200 mg intravenously every 3 weeks. About 90% of the 29 patients were males with bladder-origin urothelial cancer, and about 60% of the roughly 29 reported a prior smoking history. An ECOG performance status of 0 or 1 was recorded for the patients, and 0 to 3 prior chemotherapy regimens had been received by the patients. Blood samples were analyzed 3 weeks after the start of treatment (second dose) and 6 weeks after the start of treatment. Blood samples gave median yields of 141,255 T cells and 80,000 to 90,000 unique TCRs, along with a median clonality of around 0.08. An exploratory multi-omic analysis was conducted of the somatic, immune and clinical correlates of response to PD-L1 blockade with atezolizumab in urothelial cancer. Pretreatment tumor samples and matched peripheral blood, collected serially before and after atezolizumab treatment, underwent TCR sequencing. Durable clinical benefit was defined as progression-free survival longer than 6 months, and TCR features were also tested against progression-free and overall survival. Whole exome sequencing and RNA sequencing of pretreatment tumors were performed alongside TCR sequencing in the same patients. Durable clinical benefit was achieved by nine patients but not by the remaining 20. Pretreatment blood TCR-seq was available for around 29 patients, at least one posttreatment blood collection was obtained for approximately 25 patients, and tumor TCR-seq was available for approximately 25 patients.

Each PCR received spiked-in synthetic TCR analog templates so that absolute template abundance could be estimated from read counts. The immunoSEQ assay was used to amplify TCRbeta CDR3 regions from genomic DNA with bias-controlled V and J gene primers. Sequencing of rearranged TCRbeta segments was done at approximately 20X coverage. The study's own analysis went as follows. Clustering was used to correct sequencing errors, and CDR3s were annotated against IMGT to assign V, D and J genes. Only productive TCRbeta rearrangements were used in downstream analyses, excluding out-of-frame or stop-codon sequences. Clonality was computed as one minus Shannon entropy normalized by the log of the number of unique productive sequences. Fisher's exact test with Benjamini-Hochberg correction, at a threshold of adjusted p below 0.01, was used to find clones that differed between time points or between blood and tumor. TCRdb took over this immuneACCESS table, retaining in-frame rearrangements with V and J assigned. Such tables are incomplete; in checked studies, under half of the missing clones stem from an unresolved V gene, and the remainder is unexplained. From that table come the V and J calls and clone size; the DNA was used to work out D and trimming. The sample profile shows some 120,000 clones; about 83% of them were found once. The ten most abundant clones make up 2.4% of the sample.

Study-level results and caveats: A pretreatment peripheral blood TCR clonality below the median was linked to improved progression-free and overall survival. Small sample size (n ≈ 29) and many exploratory analyses mean the results are intended to be hypothesis-generating. Greater expansion of tumor-associated TCR clones in peripheral blood 3 weeks after the start of treatment was observed in patients with durable benefit (n of about 22, p = 0.022).

The sample in question was PBMCs, obtained around atezolizumab (anti-PD-L1) treatment. Recombination joined TRBV7-3 with TRBJ2-1; D gene: possibly TRBD2, on 5 matching bases. This TCR was recovered from a man over 45 with urothelial cancer. The CDR3 amino acid sequence is: CASSLTGDNYNEQFF. The bases read TGTGCCAGCAGCTTAACGGGAGACAACTACAATGAGCAGTTCTTC.